This T cell receptor (beta chain) was captured by sequencing in a study of blood T cells in healthy people across ages. CDR1 is MNHEY, CDR2 SMNVEV, per germline (reference sequence). The V end was cut by 9 bases, the J end by 7 bases, with 15 bases between. This CDR3 contains 13 residues. Together with a sample-barcoded 5' primer, a J-beta primer mix was included in a second PCR lasting about 7 to 11 cycles. A template-switch adaptor containing 12 random nucleotides labeled each cDNA molecule. Using its own MiXCR run on the 5' RACE reads, TCRdb lists one record per CDR3 protein. This sample carries 910,000 or so distinct CDR3 sequences, roughly half of them seen once, and the ten largest clones take 20% to 25%.

The receptor comes from a woman in her sixties or seventies in good health. Source material: blood. The chain links TRBV27 to TRBJ1-4; a possible D gene is TRBD1 (5 bases). The chain's CDR3 is CASGGLGSEKLFF. The CDR3 DNA follows: TGTGCCAGTGGGGGACTCGGGTCTGAAAAACTGTTTTTT.